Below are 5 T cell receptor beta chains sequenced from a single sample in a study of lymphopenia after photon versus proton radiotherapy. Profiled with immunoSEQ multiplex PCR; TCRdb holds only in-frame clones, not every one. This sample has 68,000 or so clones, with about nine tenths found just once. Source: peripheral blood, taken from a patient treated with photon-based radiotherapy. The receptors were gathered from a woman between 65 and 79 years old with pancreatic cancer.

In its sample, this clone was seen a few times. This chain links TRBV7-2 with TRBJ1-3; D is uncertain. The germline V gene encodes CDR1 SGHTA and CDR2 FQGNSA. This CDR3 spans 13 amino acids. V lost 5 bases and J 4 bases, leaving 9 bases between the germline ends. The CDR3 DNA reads TGTGCCAGCAGCCCCCGGTACGGAAACACCATATATTTT. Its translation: CASSPRYGNTIYF. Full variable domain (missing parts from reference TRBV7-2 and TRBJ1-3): GAGVSQSPSNKVTEKGKDVELRCDPISGHTALYWYRQSLGQGLEFLIYFQGNSAPDKSGLPSDRFSAERTGGSVSTLTIQRTQQEDSAVYLCASSPRYGNTIYFGEGSWLTVV.

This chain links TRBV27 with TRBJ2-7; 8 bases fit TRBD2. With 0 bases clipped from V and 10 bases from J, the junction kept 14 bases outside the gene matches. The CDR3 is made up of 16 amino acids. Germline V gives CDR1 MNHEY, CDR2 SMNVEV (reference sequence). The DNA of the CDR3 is TGTGCCAGCAGTTTATCGCCAGCGGGAGTTTCGGTCACACAGTACTTC. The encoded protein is CASSLSPAGVSVTQYF.

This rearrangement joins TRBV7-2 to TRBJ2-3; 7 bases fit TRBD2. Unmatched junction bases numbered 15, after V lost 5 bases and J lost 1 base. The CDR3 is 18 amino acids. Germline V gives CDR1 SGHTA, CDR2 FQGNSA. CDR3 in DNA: TGTGCCAGCAGCCCATCGCCCAGGGTGCTAGCGGGCACAGATACGCAGTATTTT. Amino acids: CASSPSPRVLAGTDTQYF.

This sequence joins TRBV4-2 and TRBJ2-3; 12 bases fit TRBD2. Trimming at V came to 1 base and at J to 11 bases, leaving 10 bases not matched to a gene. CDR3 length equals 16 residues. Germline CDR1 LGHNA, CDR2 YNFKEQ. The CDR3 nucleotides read TGTGCCAGCAGCCAAGGAGGGGCTAGCGGGAGGGCCCGGCAGTATTTT. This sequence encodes CASSQGGASGRARQYF.

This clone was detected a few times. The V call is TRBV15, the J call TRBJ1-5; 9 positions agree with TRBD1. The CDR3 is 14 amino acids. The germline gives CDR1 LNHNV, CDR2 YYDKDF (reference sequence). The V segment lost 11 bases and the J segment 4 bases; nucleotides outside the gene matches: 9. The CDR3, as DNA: TGTGCCGTATGGACAGGGGCCGCTAATCAGCCCCAGCATTTT. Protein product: CAVWTGAANQPQHF.